The 22 T cell receptor beta chains listed next were all sequenced from one sample in a study of siplizumab effects on memory and regulatory T cells. Clones were sequenced by immunoSEQ multiplex PCR, and TCRdb holds only the in-frame ones, with some missing. The sample carries fewer than 65,000 clones, over 90% recorded once. Source material: CD8+ T cells sorted from blood. Every receptor here comes from a human donor in good health.

The V call is TRBV11-2, the J call TRBJ1-5; tentative D call: TRBD1 (6 bases). Germline assignment: CDR1 SGHAT and CDR2 FQNNGV. The ends were cut back, 5 bases at V and 2 bases at J, with 7 bases in the middle. The CDR3 is made up of 13 amino acids. The CDR3 DNA reads TGTGCCAGCAGCAGACAGGGCAATCAGCCCCAGCATTTT. It codes for CASSRQGNQPQHF.

This clone was counted a few times. The chain links TRBV18 to TRBJ2-7; TRBD1 agrees at 8 bases. Per germline, CDR1 KGHSH and CDR2 LQKENI. J gave up 2 bases and V 5 bases, and 14 bases lay outside the gene matches. The CDR3 runs 17 residues. The CDR3 bases are TGTGCCAGCTCAACAGGAACCCCCGGGACAGGTGCCTACGAGCAGTACTTC. Translation: CASSTGTPGTGAYEQYF.

V is TRBV29-1 and J is TRBJ1-5; D is uncertain. This CDR3 spans 14 amino acids. Germline assignment: CDR1 SQVTM and CDR2 ANQGSEA. The ends were cut back, 6 bases at V and 0 bases at J, with 12 bases in the middle. In DNA, the CDR3 is TGCAGCGTAGGGCAGGCCGATAGCAATCAGCCCCAGCATTTT. It is translated as CSVGQADSNQPQHF.

J is TRBJ1-1 and V is TRBV27; no firm D call. From germline, CDR1 is MNHEY and CDR2 SMNVEV (reference sequence). V lost 0 bases to trimming and J lost 11 bases, with 16 bases between them. This CDR3 contains 14 residues. DNA of the CDR3: TGTGCCAGCAGTTTATCCATTGTACAACCCGACGCTTTCTTT. Translating gives CASSLSIVQPDAFF.

The chain is built from TRBV12-5 and TRBJ2-3; D uncertain. This CDR3 has 12 amino acids. The germline gives CDR1 LGHNT, CDR2 FRNRAP. V lost 5 bases and J lost 8, with 11 bases in between. CDR3 sequence reads: CASGPPGGTQYF. CDR3 DNA sequence: TGTGCTAGTGGTCCGCCCGGCGGTACGCAGTATTTT.

This rearrangement joins TRBV7-3 to TRBJ2-2; a possible D gene is TRBD1 (6 bases). Germline CDR1 reads SGHTA; CDR2 reads FQGTGA. The V and J ends lost 3 bases and 3 bases respectively, with 8 bases between them. There are 14 residues in the CDR3. CDR3: CASSLSGDTGELFF. Here the CDR3 DNA reads TGTGCCAGCAGCTTGTCAGGGGACACCGGGGAGCTGTTTTTT.

The V gene is TRBV27, the J gene TRBJ2-6; the D gene is possibly TRBD2 (5 bases). The germline V gene has CDR1 MNHEY and CDR2 SMNVEV (reference sequence). CDR3 length: 13 residues. V was shortened by 6 bases and J by 4 bases, with 7 bases between the two germline ends. CDR3 residues: CASREVGANVLTF. The CDR3 region has the DNA TGTGCCAGCAGGGAGGTGGGGGCCAACGTCCTGACTTTC.

V usage is TRBV11-2 and J usage is TRBJ1-4; D remains ambiguous. Germline V lookup: CDR1 SGHAT, CDR2 FQNNGV. V gave up 5 bases and J gave up 4 bases, with 20 bases separating them. The CDR3 is 17 amino acids. The CDR3 reads CASSVTLGEGYNEKLFF. CDR3 DNA sequence: TGTGCCAGCAGCGTAACGCTCGGGGAGGGTTATAATGAAAAACTGTTTTTT.

This clone is a singleton in its sample. The chain couples TRBV6-5 to TRBJ1-1; tentatively, D is TRBD1 (5 bases). Trimming left V 2 bases short and J 6 bases short, with 13 bases between. Germline V gene data show CDR1 as MNHEY and CDR2 as SVGAGI. The CDR3 is 14 amino acids. The CDR3 is CASSYMTASSEAFF. CDR3 sequence (DNA): TGTGCCAGCAGTTACATGACAGCCTCATCTGAAGCTTTCTTT.

This chain links TRBV28 with TRBJ2-1; 9 bases align to TRBD2. V gave up 2 bases and J gave up 3 bases; unmatched junction bases: 11. The CDR3 contains 18 residues. Per germline, CDR1 MDHEN and CDR2 SYDVKM. The CDR3 region is CASSLRSPRLADYNEQFF. The CDR3 nucleotides read TGTGCCAGCAGTTTACGATCCCCACGACTAGCGGACTACAATGAGCAGTTCTTC.

The chain recombines TRBV29-1 with TRBJ1-2; 8 nucleotides agree with TRBD1. Germline loops: CDR1 SQVTM, CDR2 ANQGSEA. This CDR3 comprises 12 residues. V lost 5 bases, J lost 8 bases, and 7 bases stayed unmatched. CDR3 sequence reads: CSVSGTGNGYTF. The CDR3 nucleotides read TGCAGCGTTTCTGGGACAGGTAACGGCTACACCTTC.

The V call is TRBV27, the J call TRBJ2-7, with D possibly matching TRBD1 (5 bases). Germline values: CDR1 MNHEY, CDR2 SMNVEV (reference sequence). V dropped 8 bases and J dropped 1 base, with 9 bases sitting between them. The CDR3 has 12 residues. CDR3 DNA: TGTGCCAGCGGGGCAGGGTCCTACGAGCAGTACTTC. Translating gives CASGAGSYEQYF.

The chain uses TRBV13 and TRBJ2-7, with 9 bases matching TRBD2. Unmatched junction bases numbered 1, after V lost 3 bases and J lost 1 base. CDR1 and CDR2 from the germline V gene are PRHDT and FYEKMQ (reference sequence). The CDR3 loop spans 14 amino acids. CDR3 sequence reads: CASSFTSGSYEQYF. The CDR3 bases are TGTGCCAGCAGCTTCACTAGCGGGTCCTACGAGCAGTACTTC.

The chain is built from TRBV27 and TRBJ1-2; a possible D gene is TRBD1 (5 bases). This CDR3 spans 15 amino acids. The V gene lost 0 bases and the J gene lost 5 bases, with 13 bases spanning the gap. The germline V gene has CDR1 MNHEY and CDR2 SMNVEV (reference sequence). In DNA, the CDR3 is TGTGCCAGCAGTTTATCGGGCAGGGTTTGGTATGGCTACACCTTC. The encoded protein is CASSLSGRVWYGYTF.

J is TRBJ2-2 and V is TRBV5-1; TRBD1 matches 7 bases. Trimming cost V 7 bases and J 4 bases; bases outside gene matches: 7. The CDR3 spans 14 residues. Per germline, CDR1 SGHRS and CDR2 YFSETQ. CDR3 amino acids: CASEPWTGTGELFF. CDR3 nucleotides: TGCGCCAGCGAACCCTGGACAGGCACCGGGGAGCTGTTTTTT.

This chain links TRBV9 with TRBJ2-7, with 8 positions matching TRBD2. This CDR3 has 15 amino acids. Germline V gives CDR1 SGDLS, CDR2 YYNGEE. V was clipped by 4 bases and J by 5 bases; unmatched bases: 11. The CDR3 bases are TGTGCCAGCAGCCCCTCGAGGACTAGCCATGACGAGCAGTACTTC. Protein sequence: CASSPSRTSHDEQYF.

The rearrangement links TRBV7-6 to TRBJ2-7; 7 bases map to TRBD2. Germline CDR1 and CDR2: SGHVS and FNYEAQ. Germline trimming cut 1 base from V and 0 bases from J; bases unmatched to any gene: 0. The CDR3 runs 14 residues. CDR3 coding DNA: TGTGCCAGCAGCTTAGGCGGGGGCTCCTACGAGCAGTACTTC. Protein: CASSLGGGSYEQYF.

V usage is TRBV6-1 and J usage is TRBJ2-1; D unclear. The germline V gene has CDR1 MNHNS and CDR2 SASEGT. The ends were cut back, 2 bases at V and 6 bases at J, with 17 bases in the middle. There are 16 residues in the CDR3. The CDR3 coding sequence is TGTGCCAGCAGTGAACGGTATAGCCTTCAGATCAATGAGCAGTTCTTC. Protein product: CASSERYSLQINEQFF.

This clone was seen many times. This sequence joins TRBV25-1 and TRBJ1-5; possible D gene TRBD1, 6 bases. The CDR3 covers 14 residues. Germline V gene data show CDR1 as MGHDK and CDR2 as SYGVNS. V shed 5 bases and J shed 6 bases, with 14 bases lying between them. CDR3 sequence (DNA): TGTGCCAGCAGTCGAGGGGGGCAAAGTCAGCCCCAGCATTTT. It yields the protein CASSRGGQSQPQHF.

The sample holds one count of this clone. The CDR3 region has the DNA TGTGCCAGCAGCCAGGTCGACAGGGAGGGTGAAAAACTGTTTTTT. Protein: CASSQVDREGEKLFF. The rearrangement uses TRBV11-2 and TRBJ1-4, with 7 nucleotides matching TRBD1. The germline CDR1 and CDR2 sequences are SGHAT and FQNNGV. V lost 5 bases, J lost 7 bases, and 10 bases stayed unmatched. The CDR3 is 15 amino acids.

V usage is TRBV9 and J usage is TRBJ2-7; TRBD2 agrees at 7 bases. The ends lost 3 bases at V and 2 bases at J; junction bases unmatched: 5. The CDR3 contains 14 residues. The germline V gene has CDR1 SGDLS and CDR2 YYNGEE. CDR3 DNA sequence: TGTGCCAGCAGCGCGGAGGGACTAACCTACGAGCAGTACTTC. Translated: CASSAEGLTYEQYF.

This clone was found once. The chain uses TRBV19 and TRBJ2-1; D uncertain. CDR3 length: 13 amino acids. Germline assignment: CDR1 LNHDA and CDR2 SQIVND (reference sequence). V gave up 3 bases and J gave up 7 bases, with 10 bases separating them. In DNA form, the CDR3 reads TGTGCCAGTAGTATTGAGCCCCTAAATGAGCAGTTCTTC. This gives the protein CASSIEPLNEQFF. Full variable domain (rest looked up from reference TRBV19 and TRBJ2-1): DGGITQSPKYLFRKEGQNVTLSCEQNLNHDAMYWYRQDPGQGLRLIYYSQIVNDFQKGDIAEGYSVSREKKESFPLTVTSAQKNPTAFYLCASSIEPLNEQFFGPGTRLTVL.